The 20 T cell receptor beta chains reported below all come from one sample, sequenced in a study of somatic mutations in cytotoxic T cells in rheumatoid arthritis. Assay: immunoSEQ multiplex PCR; the TCRdb copy retains only in-frame clones and omits some. This table holds nearly 20,000 clones, about nine tenths found once. Material for sequencing was CD8+ T cells sorted from blood. The receptors derive from a man aged 40-49 years in good health.

The rearrangement joins TRBV6-5 to TRBJ2-7; TRBD2 aligns across 7 bases. This CDR3 has 15 residues. V gave up 0 bases and J gave up 0 bases; unmatched junction bases: 2. CDR1 and CDR2 (germline): MNHEY, SVGAGI. This CDR3 reads CASSYSSGYSYEQYF. In nucleotides, the CDR3 is TGTGCCAGCAGTTACTCTAGCGGGTACTCCTACGAGCAGTACTTC.

The chain links TRBV4-1 to TRBJ2-6; D is uncertain. The germline V gene encodes CDR1 MGHRA and CDR2 YSYEKL. This CDR3 has 15 amino acids. V dropped 9 bases and J dropped 0 bases, with 12 bases sitting between them. The CDR3 sequence is CARVPNSSGANVLTF. The CDR3 coding sequence is TGCGCCAGGGTCCCTAACAGCTCTGGGGCCAACGTCCTGACTTTC.

This chain links TRBV7-8 with TRBJ2-2; the match to TRBD2 covers 9 bases. This CDR3 comprises 19 residues. V was clipped by 5 bases and J by 5 bases; unmatched bases: 18. The germline V gene has CDR1 SGHVS and CDR2 FQNEAQ. The CDR3 region is CASSRGLAGVDGLTGELFF. The DNA of the CDR3 is TGTGCCAGCAGCCGGGGGTTAGCGGGAGTAGACGGTCTGACCGGGGAGCTGTTTTTT.

This chain joins TRBV7-3 and TRBJ2-3; 7 bases fit TRBD2. Germline CDR1 and CDR2: SGHTA and FQGTGA. V was pared by 2 bases and J by 5 bases, with 4 bases of the junction left unmatched. This CDR3 spans 14 amino acids. The CDR3 DNA reads TGTGCCAGCAGCTTAGCGGGAGCGGGAGATACGCAGTATTTT. It is translated as CASSLAGAGDTQYF.

The V call is TRBV28, the J call TRBJ2-6; TRBD1 agrees at 7 bases. Germline CDR1 is MDHEN and CDR2 is SYDVKM. J gave up 4 bases and V 5 bases, and 8 bases lay outside the gene matches. The CDR3 has 16 residues. CDR3 protein: CASSQIQGFGANVLTF. CDR3 coding DNA: TGTGCCAGCAGTCAGATACAGGGGTTCGGGGCCAACGTCCTGACTTTC.

This clone was seen a handful of times. The rearrangement links TRBV18 to TRBJ2-7; 7 bases are a match to TRBD2. Trimming at V came to 0 bases and at J to 7 bases, leaving 6 bases not matched to a gene. CDR1 is KGHSH and CDR2 is LQKENI in the germline V gene. The CDR3 length is 14 residues. The CDR3 DNA reads as TGTGCCAGCTCACCACCCCTGATGGGAGGGGAGCAGTACTTC. It translates to CASSPPLMGGEQYF.

This chain links TRBV27 with TRBJ2-5; 15 nucleotides agree with TRBD2. Germline CDR1 reads MNHEY; CDR2 reads SMNVEV (reference sequence). The CDR3 covers 16 residues. J was trimmed by 5 bases and V by 4 bases; bases with no gene match: 5. The CDR3 DNA follows: TGTGCCAGCAGTTCTGGACTAGCGGGAGGGTTGGAGACCCAGTACTTC. Residues: CASSSGLAGGLETQYF.

This chain connects TRBV6-1 to TRBJ2-7; D ambiguous. This CDR3 has 10 residues. Trimming shortened V by 8 bases and J by 3 bases, and 5 bases separated the two germline ends. CDR1 is MNHNS, CDR2 SASEGT, per germline. As DNA, the CDR3 is TGTGCCAGCGGGTTCTACGAGCAGTACTTC. Translation gives CASGFYEQYF.

The V call is TRBV6-1, the J call TRBJ2-7; D tentatively reads TRBD1 or TRBD2 (7 bases each). Germline assignment: CDR1 MNHNS and CDR2 SASEGT. CDR3 size: 16 residues. V was trimmed by 4 bases and J by 3 bases, leaving 19 bases between them. CDR3 in DNA: TGTGCCAGCAGTGCTTCACAGGGGAGGGTATTCTACGAGCAGTACTTC. This gives the protein CASSASQGRVFYEQYF.

V gene TRBV4-3 combines with J gene TRBJ2-7; a possible D gene is TRBD2 (6 bases). This CDR3 is built from 14 residues. The germline V gene encodes CDR1 LGHNA and CDR2 YSLEER. Trimming removed 3 bases from V and 1 base from J, with 10 bases in between. The CDR3, as DNA: TGCGCCAGCAGCCAGACTAGGTCTTCCTACGAGCAGTACTTC. Protein product: CASSQTRSSYEQYF.

V and J are TRBV7-8 and TRBJ2-7; weak D call: TRBD2 (5 bases). The CDR3 extends over 14 amino acids. V lost 3 bases and J 3 bases, leaving 12 bases between the germline ends. CDR1 is SGHVS and CDR2 is FQNEAQ in the germline V gene. The CDR3 nucleotides are TGTGCCAGCAGCTTGGAGCACGGGGTCTACGAGCAGTACTTC. Translated: CASSLEHGVYEQYF.

V gene TRBV28 combines with J gene TRBJ2-7, with 9 bases aligning to TRBD1. This CDR3 spans 15 amino acids. CDR1 is MDHEN, CDR2 SYDVKM, per germline. The junction had 10 bases not matched to a gene; V was cut back by 3 bases and J by 7 bases. CDR3 sequence reads: CASSLVDRGLGEQYF. The CDR3 region has the DNA TGTGCCAGCAGTTTGGTGGACAGGGGTTTGGGTGAGCAGTACTTC.

The chain employs TRBV28 and TRBJ2-1; 11 nucleotides agree with TRBD2. The CDR3 extends over 15 amino acids. V shed 3 bases, J shed 7 bases, and the junction held 5 bases outside the gene matches. In germline, CDR1 is MDHEN, CDR2 SYDVKM. In nucleotides, the CDR3 is TGTGCCAGCAGTTTGGGGACTAGCGGTCGGAATGAGCAGTTCTTC. This gives the protein CASSLGTSGRNEQFF.

The rearrangement joins TRBV21-1 to TRBJ2-1; the D segment call TRBD2 is taken from the table without a DNA check. TRBV21-1 is given as a pseudogene. This CDR3 is built from 20 residues. Written as DNA, the CDR3 is TGTGCCAGCAGCAAGAAACGGCGACTAGCGGGGACATTTTCCTACAATGAGCAGTTCTTC. It yields the protein CASSKKRRLAGTFSYNEQFF.

The chain carries TRBV7-9 and TRBJ2-1; D is possibly TRBD2 (6 bases). Germline CDR1 reads SEHNR; CDR2 reads FQNEAQ (reference sequence). With 2 bases removed from V and 5 bases from J, the gap between germline ends came to 10 bases. This CDR3 spans 14 amino acids. DNA of the CDR3: TGTGCCAGCAGCTTAAGCGGGCGAGACAATGAGCAGTTCTTC. It encodes CASSLSGRDNEQFF.

This rearrangement joins TRBV4-3 to TRBJ2-3; 10 bases align to TRBD2. Germline V gives CDR1 LGHNA, CDR2 YSLEER. This CDR3 has 16 residues. V lost 4 bases and J lost 4; bases outside the gene matches: 8. DNA for the CDR3: TGCGCCAGCAGCCTTAGCCTAGCGGGAGTCGCAGATACGCAGTATTTT. Its protein product is CASSLSLAGVADTQYF.

The chain couples TRBV5-4 to TRBJ1-2, with TRBD1 identical over 7 bases. CDR3 length: 15 amino acids. With V trimmed by 0 bases and J by 1 base, 3 bases remained unmatched. Germline V gene sequence: CDR1 SGHNT, CDR2 YYREEE (reference sequence). The CDR3 DNA sequence: TGTGCCAGCAGCTTGGATGACAGGGTTAACTATGGCTACACCTTC. Translated, it gives CASSLDDRVNYGYTF.

The V call is TRBV28, the J call TRBJ2-7; 8 bases are shared with TRBD1. The CDR3 totals 14 residues. The germline gives CDR1 MDHEN, CDR2 SYDVKM. The V segment lost 4 bases and the J segment 3 bases; nucleotides outside the gene matches: 5. The CDR3 sequence is CASSYRDRHYEQYF. CDR3 nucleotides: TGTGCCAGCAGTTACCGGGACAGGCACTACGAGCAGTACTTC.

The V and J genes are TRBV7-8 and TRBJ2-7; 7 nucleotides agree with TRBD1. The CDR3 spans 15 residues. V shed 4 bases, J shed 2 bases, and the junction held 8 bases outside the gene matches. The germline CDR1 and CDR2 sequences are SGHVS and FQNEAQ. CDR3 coding DNA: TGTGCCAGCAGCTGGACTGGTAGGGGGCCCTACGAGCAGTACTTC. This codes for CASSWTGRGPYEQYF.

The chain recombines TRBV15 with TRBJ1-5; TRBD1 might be the D (5 bases). Germline CDR1 reads LNHNV; CDR2 reads YYDKDF (reference sequence). The CDR3 runs 15 residues. The V and J ends lost 0 bases and 7 bases respectively, with 13 bases between them. The CDR3 region is CATSRDGGIGQPQHF. The CDR3 DNA follows: TGTGCCACCAGCAGAGATGGGGGGATAGGCCAGCCCCAGCATTTT.